Listed below are T cell receptor beta chains from one sample, sequenced in a study of CD8+ T cells in alopecia areata. Sequenced by immunoSEQ multiplex PCR; TCRdb stores in-frame clones only, minus some. Of 110,000 to 150,000 clones in the sample, around 50% were seen once. Material: CD4+ T cells sorted from blood, obtained at week 0. All receptors derive from a human donor with alopecia areata. Both conserved end residues are part of each CDR3. The D gene is left open where the match is weak. Expanded clones are given a class, and other clones once, few, many or no size at all.

J gene	clone size	V gene	D gene	CDR3 protein	CDR3 DNA
TRBJ2-5	-	TRBV6-6	-	CASSPTGGQTQYF	TGTGCCAGCAGCCCGACTGGCGGTCAGACCCAGTACTTC
TRBJ1-5	-	TRBV2	-	CASRQANSNQPQHF	TGTGCCAGCAGGCAGGCTAATAGCAATCAGCCCCAGCATTTT
TRBJ2-1	once	TRBV6-5	TRBD2	CASSYSIAGGYNEQFF	TGTGCCAGCAGTTACTCGATAGCGGGGGGCTACAATGAGCAGTTCTTC
TRBJ1-2	few	TRBV10-3	-	CAISESVDYGYTF	TGTGCCATCAGTGAGTCGGTGGACTATGGCTACACCTTC
TRBJ1-2	-	TRBV30	TRBD1	CASDRGYGYTF	TGTGCCTCGGACAGGGGATATGGCTACACCTTC
TRBJ1-2	-	TRBV29-1	-	CSVVRGPVRGYTF	TGCAGCGTTGTGCGAGGCCCGGTCAGGGGCTACACCTTC
TRBJ1-6	-	TRBV27	-	CASRPGPPKDNSPLHF	TGTGCCAGCAGACCCGGACCCCCGAAGGATAATTCACCCCTCCACTTT
TRBJ2-3	-	TRBV5-1	-	CASSSVGGDTQYF	TGCGCCAGCTCGTCGGTGGGGGGAGATACGCAGTATTTT
TRBJ2-7	-	TRBV29-1	-	CSVESGRSVGYEQYF	TGCAGCGTTGAAAGCGGAAGGTCGGTAGGGTACGAGCAGTACTTC
TRBJ2-1	few	TRBV7-9	TRBD1	CASSERTGDNEQFF	TGTGCCAGCAGCGAGAGGACAGGGGACAATGAGCAGTTCTTC
TRBJ1-1	-	TRBV29-1	-	CSVEERSAFF	TGCAGCGTTGAAGAGAGGTCGGCTTTCTTT
TRBJ2-3	-	TRBV5-4	TRBD2	CASSLTSGGPSSTDTQYF	TGTGCCAGCAGCTTGACTAGCGGGGGGCCCAGCTCCACAGATACGCAGTATTTT
TRBJ1-1	-	TRBV30	-	CAWTTAMNTEAFF	TGTGCCTGGACGACAGCTATGAACACTGAAGCTTTCTTT
TRBJ1-1	-	TRBV6-5	-	CASSTAPGTEAFF	TGTGCCAGCAGCACCGCGCCAGGGACTGAAGCTTTCTTT
TRBJ1-5	-	TRBV6-6	TRBD1	CASSAGTGPYQPQHF	TGTGCCAGCAGTGCCGGGACAGGGCCGTATCAGCCCCAGCATTTT
TRBJ1-6	-	TRBV4-2	-	CASSQDLQGGSPLHF	TGTGCCAGCAGCCAAGATCTCCAGGGCGGGTCACCCCTCCACTTT
TRBJ2-1	once	TRBV2	TRBD1	CASQDRGAYNEQFF	TGTGCCAGCCAAGACAGGGGAGCCTACAATGAGCAGTTCTTC
TRBJ2-5	-	TRBV30	TRBD2	CAWSNSGGAQETQYF	TGTGCCTGGAGTAATAGCGGGGGGGCCCAAGAGACCCAGTACTTC
TRBJ2-6	-	TRBV10-3	-	CAIRPPSGANVLTF	TGTGCCATCAGGCCGCCCTCTGGGGCCAACGTCCTGACTTTC
TRBJ2-7	-	TRBV19	TRBD1	CASTPPEGQGSAEQYF	TGTGCCAGTACCCCCCCCGAGGGACAGGGGTCCGCCGAGCAGTACTTC
TRBJ1-1	-	TRBV10-3	-	CAISESIGGGTEAFF	TGTGCCATCAGTGAGTCGATTGGTGGTGGGACTGAAGCTTTCTTT
TRBJ1-2	-	TRBV7-2	-	CASSQPGSYGYTF	TGTGCCAGCAGCCAACCAGGGAGCTATGGCTACACCTTC
TRBJ2-6	-	TRBV5-8	-	CASRATGTFISGANVLTF	TGTGCCAGCAGGGCCACCGGGACATTTATCTCTGGGGCCAACGTCCTGACTTTC
TRBJ2-3	-	TRBV25-1	-	CASSRDFVLWYF	TGTGCCAGCAGTCGGGACTTCGTCTTATGGTATTTT
TRBJ2-4	-	TRBV4-2	-	CASSQEFGTAAKNIQYF	TGTGCCAGCAGCCAAGAGTTCGGCACTGCAGCCAAAAACATTCAGTACTTC
TRBJ1-1	-	TRBV4-3	-	CASSQDNWMNTEAFF	TGCGCCAGCAGCCAAGACAATTGGATGAACACTGAAGCTTTCTTT
TRBJ1-2	-	TRBV5-4	TRBD1	CASSGGTASYGYTF	TGTGCCAGCAGCGGAGGGACAGCCTCCTATGGCTACACCTTC
TRBJ2-6	-	TRBV19	TRBD1	CASSMGDRVLPGANVLTF	TGTGCCAGTAGTATGGGCGACAGGGTATTACCTGGGGCCAACGTCCTGACTTTC
TRBJ1-5	few	TRBV7-2	TRBD1	CASRMTGDQPQHF	TGTGCCAGCAGAATGACAGGGGATCAGCCCCAGCATTTT
TRBJ1-6	-	TRBV7-2	-	CASSLSRVHSPLHF	TGTGCCAGCAGCTTAAGCAGGGTTCACTCACCCCTCCACTTT
TRBJ2-1	few	TRBV18	TRBD2	CASSLRLAGGPAEQFF	TGTGCCAGCTCACTCCGACTAGCGGGGGGGCCGGCTGAGCAGTTCTTC
TRBJ2-1	-	TRBV2	TRBD1	CASAAGTGGGEQFF	TGTGCCAGCGCAGCCGGGACAGGGGGGGGTGAGCAGTTCTTC
TRBJ1-5	few	TRBV7-9	TRBD1	CASGTAGNQPQHF	TGTGCCTCCGGGACAGCGGGCAATCAGCCCCAGCATTTT
TRBJ2-5	-	TRBV18	-	CASSPGELPGETQYF	TGTGCCAGCTCACCCGGAGAACTCCCAGGGGAGACCCAGTACTTC
TRBJ1-1	-	TRBV6-5	-	CASSYGPGRTEAFF	TGTGCCAGCAGTTACGGTCCAGGGCGCACTGAAGCTTTCTTT
TRBJ2-7	-	TRBV7-2	-	CASSLLDEQYF	TGTGCCAGCAGCTTATTAGACGAGCAGTACTTC
TRBJ1-1	-	TRBV5-1	-	CASSPLAQVMNTEAFF	TGCGCCAGCAGCCCCCTGGCACAGGTTATGAACACTGAAGCTTTCTTT
TRBJ2-1	-	TRBV29-1	-	CSVCRGPNSYNEQFF	TGCAGCGTTTGTCGGGGCCCCAACTCCTACAATGAGCAGTTCTTC
TRBJ1-5	-	TRBV29-1	-	CSVGGNGNQPQHF	TGCAGCGTTGGTGGGAACGGCAATCAGCCCCAGCATTTT
TRBJ1-5	few	TRBV11-2	-	CASSHRNQPQHF	TGTGCCAGCAGCCATAGGAATCAGCCCCAGCATTTT